Below, 14 T cell receptor beta chains from the same sample are listed, as sequenced in a study of spatial heterogeneity in lung cancer. The study, taken as a whole, reports: Tumor mutation count correlated with how many alpha and beta TCRs expanded intratumorally.

These receptors' antigens are unknown. Time point indicated: sample taken at primary tumor resection. MiXCR was run by TCRdb on the 5' RACE reads, yielding one entry per CDR3 protein. The sample consists of about 7,000 distinct CDR3 sequences, roughly 13% of them appearing once. Sequencing used lung tumor tissue, obtained at surgery. Receptors were obtained from a female donor with early-stage non-small cell lung cancer.

This clonotype was observed at least ten times. This beta chain represents an off-target read in a library built for alpha chains; its size is of limited meaning. The CDR3 region has the DNA TGTGCCACCCCAAGGACAGCGGGCCCCCAGCATTTT. Translated: CATPRTAGPQHF. V usage is TRBV24-1 and J usage is TRBJ1-5; the D gene is possibly TRBD1 (6 bases). V shed 9 bases and J shed 10 bases, with 15 bases lying between them. The length of the CDR3 is 12 residues. The germline V gene has CDR1 KGHDR and CDR2 SFDVKD.

Ten or more counts support this clonotype. With the library built for alpha chains, this beta chain is off target and its frequency is not meaningful. The V and J genes are TRBV7-8 and TRBJ2-1, with 10 bases that match TRBD1. The CDR3 is 14 residues long. CDR1 and CDR2 (germline): SGHVS, FQNEAQ. Germline trimming cut 1 base from V and 8 bases from J; bases unmatched to any gene: 2. DNA for the CDR3: TGTGCCAGCAGCTTAGGACAGGGGGCCCATGAGCAGTTCTTC. Protein product: CASSLGQGAHEQFF.

By sample share, this clonotype is medium-sized. A library prepared for alpha chains yielded this beta chain as an off-target read; its size is of little meaning. The chain joins TRBV6-5 to TRBJ2-2; weak D call: TRBD1 (6 bases). CDR1 is MNHEY, CDR2 SVGAGI, per germline. The length of the CDR3 is 15 residues. Trimming took off 6 bases at V and 5 bases at J, with 16 bases between the two ends. The CDR3 DNA reads TGTGCCAGCAGCCCGAGGAACAGGGCAACCGGGGAGCTGTTTTTT. Translating gives CASSPRNRATGELFF.

This clonotype is medium-sized within its sample. The size of this beta chain means little, since it is a stray read in a library made for alpha chains. V and J are TRBV27 and TRBJ1-5; possibly TRBD1 for D (6 bases). Germline V gene sequence: CDR1 MNHEY, CDR2 SMNVEV (reference sequence). Trimming stripped 2 bases from V and 5 bases from J, with 10 bases between. This CDR3 is 14 amino acids long. CDR3 region: CASSLRGAHQPQHF. CDR3 bases: TGTGCCAGCAGTTTACGGGGGGCGCATCAGCCCCAGCATTTT.

This clonotype was seen at least ten times. This beta chain is a stray sequence in a library constructed for alpha chains; its clone size is not meaningful. The CDR3 region is CASSQARSTRAGESPKTYNEQFF. Here the CDR3 DNA reads TGTGCCAGCAGCCAAGCCCGGTCTACCCGAGCGGGCGAGAGCCCCAAGACCTACAATGAGCAGTTCTTC. This chain joins TRBV3-1 and TRBJ2-1, with D possibly matching TRBD2 (6 bases). From germline, CDR1 is LGHDT and CDR2 YNNKEL (reference sequence). V lost 1 base, J lost 2 bases, and 33 bases lay in between. The CDR3 length is 23 residues.

Worth noting for this clonotype: As an off-target read in a library built for alpha chains, this beta chain has a frequency of little significance. The chain is built from TRBV6-1 and TRBJ2-3, with TRBD1 matching 8 bases. J lost 2 bases, V lost 8 bases, and 9 bases had no gene match. CDR3 length: 15 residues. The germline V gene encodes CDR1 MNHNS and CDR2 SASEGT. Here the CDR3 DNA reads TGTGCCAGCGAAAGGGGACAGGTATACACAGATACGCAGTATTTT. Translation: CASERGQVYTDTQYF.

Sample share makes this clonotype medium-sized (0.01 to 0.1%). In a library made to pick up alpha chains, this beta chain is a stray read with a size that means little. This sequence joins TRBV7-9 and TRBJ1-2; no firm D call. Germline assignment: CDR1 SEHNR and CDR2 FQNEAQ (reference sequence). The CDR3 totals 15 residues. The ends were cut back, 4 bases at V and 4 bases at J, with 16 bases in the middle. The CDR3 nucleotides are TGTGCCAGCAGCTCCGTTAGCCCAGGAATCTATGGCTACACCTTC. Protein product: CASSSVSPGIYGYTF.

Concerning this clonotype itself: Since it is a stray read in a library aimed at alpha chains, this beta chain has a size that is not meaningful. The chain joins TRBV4-1 to TRBJ1-1; D remains unclear. The CDR3 has 14 residues. Trimming cost V 0 bases and J 0 bases, with 5 bases left between them. Germline CDR1 is MGHRA and CDR2 is YSYEKL. The CDR3 coding sequence is TGCGCCAGCAGCCAAGAACGATTGAACACTGAAGCTTTCTTT. Translating it yields CASSQERLNTEAFF.

For this clonotype: With the library built for alpha chains, this beta chain is off target and its frequency is not meaningful. V and J are TRBV12-3 or TRBV12-4 and TRBJ2-7; 9 nucleotides line up with TRBD1. The CDR3 is made up of 13 amino acids. V lost 7 bases and J lost 0; bases outside the gene matches: 1. The CDR3 sequence is CASTTGGSYEQYF. The CDR3 coding sequence is TGTGCCAGCACGACAGGGGGCTCCTACGAGCAGTACTTC.

This clonotype was found many times. Because this beta chain is a stray read in a library intended to capture alpha chains, its abundance should not be given much weight. This sequence joins TRBV27 and TRBJ1-5; unclear D gene. The germline V gene has CDR1 MNHEY and CDR2 SMNVEV (reference sequence). Deletions cut 6 bases from V and 7 bases from J, with 16 bases between. The CDR3 is 14 residues long. In nucleotides, the CDR3 is TGTGCCAGCAGGGAATTGTCAGGAGGACAGCCCCAGCATTTT. It encodes CASRELSGGQPQHF.

Of note for this clonotype: Since it is a stray read in a library aimed at alpha chains, this beta chain has a size that is not meaningful. The chain employs TRBV30 and TRBJ2-3, with 10 bases matching TRBD2. The CDR3 runs to 14 residues. The V and J ends lost 7 bases and 6 bases, in that order; junction bases with no gene match: 10. The germline gives CDR1 GTSNPN, CDR2 SVGIG (reference sequence). In DNA, the CDR3 is TGTGCCTTATCACTAGCGGGGCTACGGGATACGCAGTATTTT. This encodes CALSLAGLRDTQYF.

This clonotype ranks as medium-sized. In a library made to pick up alpha chains, this beta chain is a stray read with a size that means little. The V gene is TRBV10-1, the J gene TRBJ2-3; TRBD1 is a possible D gene (5 bases). CDR1 is WNHNN and CDR2 is SYGVQD in the germline V gene (reference sequence). This CDR3 is built from 15 residues. Trimming took 3 bases from V and 8 from J, leaving 18 bases between them. CDR3 DNA: TGCGCCAGCAGTGAAAGGGGTAGGACCCTCGGTACGCAGTATTTT. Residues: CASSERGRTLGTQYF.

At least ten counts were recorded for this clonotype. This beta chain came through as a stray read in a library set up for alpha chains, and its size says little. The chain uses TRBV5-1 and TRBJ1-1, with 11 bases identical to TRBD1. Germline loops: CDR1 SGHRS, CDR2 YFSETQ. This CDR3 spans 17 amino acids. J was trimmed by 4 bases and V by 2 bases; bases with no gene match: 10. CDR3: CASSFGTGGRTSTEAFF. The CDR3 region has the DNA TGCGCCAGCAGCTTCGGGACAGGGGGACGCACGAGCACTGAAGCTTTCTTT.

Sample share makes this clonotype medium-sized (0.01 to 0.1%). With the library built for alpha chains, this beta chain is off target and its frequency is not meaningful. This rearrangement joins TRBV18 to TRBJ2-5; no reliable D call. Trimming pared 4 bases from V and 5 bases from J, leaving 8 bases between. The germline V gene encodes CDR1 KGHSH and CDR2 LQKENI. The CDR3 is made up of 12 amino acids. Written as DNA, the CDR3 is TGTGCCAGCTCACAGGGTGAGGAGACCCAGTACTTC. As protein: CASSQGEETQYF.